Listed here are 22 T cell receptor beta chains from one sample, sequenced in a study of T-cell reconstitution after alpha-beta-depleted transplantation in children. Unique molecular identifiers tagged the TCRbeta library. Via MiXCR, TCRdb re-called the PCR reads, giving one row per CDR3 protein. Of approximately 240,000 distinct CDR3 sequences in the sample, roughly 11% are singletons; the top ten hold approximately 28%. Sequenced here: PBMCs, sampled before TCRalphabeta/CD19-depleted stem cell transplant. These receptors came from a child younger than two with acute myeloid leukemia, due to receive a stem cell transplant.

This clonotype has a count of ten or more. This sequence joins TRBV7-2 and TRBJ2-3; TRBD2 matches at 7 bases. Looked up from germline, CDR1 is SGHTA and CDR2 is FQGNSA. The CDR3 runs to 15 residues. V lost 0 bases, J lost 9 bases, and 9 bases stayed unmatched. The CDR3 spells CASSLASFGGGTQYF. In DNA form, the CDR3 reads TGTGCCAGCAGCTTAGCGTCGTTTGGGGGAGGGACGCAGTATTTT.

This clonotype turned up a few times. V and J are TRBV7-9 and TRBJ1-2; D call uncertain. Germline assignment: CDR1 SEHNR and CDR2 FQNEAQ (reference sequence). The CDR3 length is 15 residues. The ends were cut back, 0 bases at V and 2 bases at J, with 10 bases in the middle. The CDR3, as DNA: TGTGCCAGCAGCTTAGCGGGTGGCTACAACTATGGCTACACCTTC. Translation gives CASSLAGGYNYGYTF.

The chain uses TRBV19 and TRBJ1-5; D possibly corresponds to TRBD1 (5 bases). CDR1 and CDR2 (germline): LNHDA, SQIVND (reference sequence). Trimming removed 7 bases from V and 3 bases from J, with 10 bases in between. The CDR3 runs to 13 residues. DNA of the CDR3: TGTGCCAGTATGGGACGGTACAATCAGCCCCAGCATTTT. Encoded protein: CASMGRYNQPQHF. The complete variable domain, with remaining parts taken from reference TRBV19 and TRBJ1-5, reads DGGITQSPKYLFRKEGQNVTLSCEQNLNHDAMYWYRQDPGQGLRLIYYSQIVNDFQKGDIAEGYSVSREKKESFPLTVTSAQKNPTAFYLCASMGRYNQPQHFGDGTRLSIL.

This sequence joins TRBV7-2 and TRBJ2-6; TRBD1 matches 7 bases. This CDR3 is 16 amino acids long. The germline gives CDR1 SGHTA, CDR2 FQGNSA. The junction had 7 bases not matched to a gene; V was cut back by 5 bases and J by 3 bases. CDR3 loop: CASSAAAGGGANVLTF. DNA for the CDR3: TGTGCCAGCAGCGCGGCTGCAGGGGGTGGGGCCAACGTCCTGACTTTC.

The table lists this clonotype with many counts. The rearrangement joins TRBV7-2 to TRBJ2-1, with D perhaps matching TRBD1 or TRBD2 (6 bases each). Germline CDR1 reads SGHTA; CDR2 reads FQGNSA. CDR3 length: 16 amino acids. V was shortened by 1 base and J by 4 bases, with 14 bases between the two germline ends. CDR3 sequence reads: CASSLGGTPRYNEQFF. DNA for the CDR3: TGTGCCAGCAGCTTAGGCGGGACACCTAGGTACAATGAGCAGTTCTTC.

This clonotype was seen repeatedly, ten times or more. The CDR3 here is CASSVRGAGANVLTF. CDR3 DNA sequence: TGTGCCAGCAGCGTCCGGGGGGCTGGGGCCAACGTCCTGACTTTC. The chain uses TRBV13 and TRBJ2-6, with 7 bases matching TRBD2. The germline V gene has CDR1 PRHDT and CDR2 FYEKMQ (reference sequence). The CDR3 has 15 amino acids. V shed 5 bases and J 2 bases; nucleotides not matched to a gene: 3.

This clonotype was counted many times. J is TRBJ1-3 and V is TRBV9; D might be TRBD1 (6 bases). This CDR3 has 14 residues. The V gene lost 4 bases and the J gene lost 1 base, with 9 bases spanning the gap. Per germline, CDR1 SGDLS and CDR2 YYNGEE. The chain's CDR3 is CASSKDRSGNTIYF. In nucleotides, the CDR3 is TGTGCCAGCAGCAAAGACAGGTCTGGAAACACCATATATTTT.

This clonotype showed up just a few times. The DNA for the CDR3 is TGTGCCAGCAGTTTGAGCGGTTACTCCTACGAGCAGTACTTC. Translation: CASSLSGYSYEQYF. The rearrangement links TRBV6-5 to TRBJ2-7; D possibly corresponds to TRBD2 (5 bases). Trimming cost V 4 bases and J 0 bases, with 10 bases left between them. This CDR3 spans 14 amino acids. Germline assignment: CDR1 MNHEY and CDR2 SVGAGI.

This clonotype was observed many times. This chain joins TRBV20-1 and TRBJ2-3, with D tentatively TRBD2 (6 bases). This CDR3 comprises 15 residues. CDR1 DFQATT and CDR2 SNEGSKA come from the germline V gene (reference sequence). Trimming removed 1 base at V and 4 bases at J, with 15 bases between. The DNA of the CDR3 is TGCAGTGCTAGAGTGGGGCGGAGGGGAGCAGATACGCAGTATTTT. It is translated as CSARVGRRGADTQYF.

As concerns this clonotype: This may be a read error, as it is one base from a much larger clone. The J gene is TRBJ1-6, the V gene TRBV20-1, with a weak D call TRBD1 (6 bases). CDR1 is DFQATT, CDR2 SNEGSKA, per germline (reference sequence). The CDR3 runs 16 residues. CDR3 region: CCARRQVFSYNSPLHF. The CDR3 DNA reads TGCTGTGCTAGACGACAGGTCTTCTCCTATAATTCACCCCTCCACTTT.

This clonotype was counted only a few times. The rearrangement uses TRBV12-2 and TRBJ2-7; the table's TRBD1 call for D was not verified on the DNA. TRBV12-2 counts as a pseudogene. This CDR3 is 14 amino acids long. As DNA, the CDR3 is TGTGCAAGTCGCTTAGACAGGGATAGCTACGAGCAGTACTTC. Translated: CASRLDRDSYEQYF.

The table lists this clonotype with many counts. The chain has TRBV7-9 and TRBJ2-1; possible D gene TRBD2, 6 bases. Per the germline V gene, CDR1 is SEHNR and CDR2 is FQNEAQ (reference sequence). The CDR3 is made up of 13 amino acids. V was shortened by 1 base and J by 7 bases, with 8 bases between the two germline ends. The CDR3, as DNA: TGTGCCAGCAGCTTAGTTGGGGGGAATGAGCAGTTCTTC. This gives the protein CASSLVGGNEQFF.

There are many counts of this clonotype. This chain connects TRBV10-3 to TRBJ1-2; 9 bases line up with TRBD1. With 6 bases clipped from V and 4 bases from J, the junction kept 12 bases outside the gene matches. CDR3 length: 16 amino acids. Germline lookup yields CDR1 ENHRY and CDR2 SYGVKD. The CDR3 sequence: CAISRIDRGIGYGYTF. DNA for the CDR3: TGTGCCATCAGCCGCATCGACAGGGGGATTGGCTATGGCTACACCTTC.

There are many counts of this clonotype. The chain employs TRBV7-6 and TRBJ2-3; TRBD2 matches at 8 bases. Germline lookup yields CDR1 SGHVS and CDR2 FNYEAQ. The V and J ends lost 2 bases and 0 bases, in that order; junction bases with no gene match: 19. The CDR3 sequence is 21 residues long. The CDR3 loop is CASSLSRDWASGHTSTDTQYF. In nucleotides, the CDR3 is TGTGCCAGCAGCTTATCGAGGGATTGGGCTAGCGGGCATACTAGCACAGATACGCAGTATTTT.

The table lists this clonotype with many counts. CDR3 residues: CASSDLWGNSRGNEQFF. The DNA for the CDR3 is TGTGCCAGCAGTGACCTTTGGGGCAACTCACGGGGCAATGAGCAGTTCTTC. The rearrangement joins TRBV2 to TRBJ2-1; D assignment may be TRBD1 or TRBD2 (5 bases each). CDR3 length: 17 residues. V was pared by 3 bases and J by 6 bases, with 21 bases between. Per the germline V gene, CDR1 is SNHLY and CDR2 is FYNNEI.

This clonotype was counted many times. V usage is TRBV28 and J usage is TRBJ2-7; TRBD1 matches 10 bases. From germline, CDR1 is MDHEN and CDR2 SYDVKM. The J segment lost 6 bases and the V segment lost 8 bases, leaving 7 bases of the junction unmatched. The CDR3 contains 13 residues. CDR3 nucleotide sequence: TGTGCCAGCGGCCGGGACAGGGGAGGCGAGCAGTACTTC. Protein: CASGRDRGGEQYF.

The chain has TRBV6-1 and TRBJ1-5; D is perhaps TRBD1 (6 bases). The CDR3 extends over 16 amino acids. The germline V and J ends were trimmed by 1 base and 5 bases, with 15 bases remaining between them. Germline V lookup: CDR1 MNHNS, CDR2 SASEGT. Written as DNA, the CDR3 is TGTGCCAGCAGTGAAGGTACAGGGATGGGCGATCAGCCCCAGCATTTT. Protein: CASSEGTGMGDQPQHF.

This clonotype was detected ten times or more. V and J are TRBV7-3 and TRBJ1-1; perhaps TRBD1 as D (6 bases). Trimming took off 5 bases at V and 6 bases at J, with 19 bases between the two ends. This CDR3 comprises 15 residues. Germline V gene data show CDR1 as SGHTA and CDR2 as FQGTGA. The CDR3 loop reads CASSIRTVSEAEAFF. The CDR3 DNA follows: TGTGCCAGCAGCATCCGGACAGTCAGTGAGGCTGAAGCTTTCTTT.

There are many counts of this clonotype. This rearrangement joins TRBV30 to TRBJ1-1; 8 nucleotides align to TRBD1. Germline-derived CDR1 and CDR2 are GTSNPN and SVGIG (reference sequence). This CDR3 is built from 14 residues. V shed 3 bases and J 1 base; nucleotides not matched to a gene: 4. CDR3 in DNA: TGTGCCTGGAGATGGGACAGGCAGAACACTGAAGCTTTCTTT. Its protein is CAWRWDRQNTEAFF. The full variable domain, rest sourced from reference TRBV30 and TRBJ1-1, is SQTIHQWPATLVQPVGSPLSLECTVEGTSNPNLYWYRQAAGRGLQLLFYSVGIGQISSEVPQNLSASRPQDRQFILSSKKLLLSDSGFYLCAWRWDRQNTEAFFGQGTRLTVV.

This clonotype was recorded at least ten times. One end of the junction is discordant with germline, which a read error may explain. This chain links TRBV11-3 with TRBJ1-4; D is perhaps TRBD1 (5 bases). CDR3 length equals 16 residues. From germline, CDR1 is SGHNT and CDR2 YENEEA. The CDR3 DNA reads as TGTGCCAGCAGCTTCCGCGCCGGGACGGGGAATGGAAAACTGTTTTTT. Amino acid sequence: CASSFRAGTGNGKLFF.

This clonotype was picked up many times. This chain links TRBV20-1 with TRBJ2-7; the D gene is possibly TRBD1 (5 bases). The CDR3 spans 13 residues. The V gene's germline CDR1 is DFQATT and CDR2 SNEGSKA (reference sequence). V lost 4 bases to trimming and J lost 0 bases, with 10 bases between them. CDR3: CSAMQDSSYEQYF. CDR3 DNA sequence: TGCAGTGCTATGCAAGACAGCTCCTACGAGCAGTACTTC.

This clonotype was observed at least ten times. The CDR3 loop is CSAPDWTDENEQFF. CDR3 nucleotide sequence: TGCAGTGCTCCCGACTGGACGGACGAGAATGAGCAGTTCTTC. The chain has TRBV20-1 and TRBJ2-1; D is unresolved. CDR3 length equals 14 residues. CDR1 is DFQATT, CDR2 SNEGSKA, per germline (reference sequence). The V gene lost 5 bases and the J gene lost 7 bases, with 18 bases spanning the gap.